This TCR beta chain emerged from a study of cytomegalovirus exposure and HLA in healthy donors (dated by TCRdb to about 2017). Turning to the overall study: According to an earlier analysis of several hundred of the donors, 200 million or so T cells yielded 90 million to 130 million unique TCR beta sequences and approximately 300 Gb of sequence data. HLA typing included class I and class II loci at four-digit resolution. Typing coverage varied by locus: about 620-630 donors for A, B, C, DRB1 and DQB1; 522 for DQA1; some 610 for DPA1; approximately 490 for DPB1. Among a few hundred genotyped donors of the cohort, an average of about 240,000 unique TCR beta nucleotide sequences were sequenced per donor, roughly 20% of them non-productive. Of the roughly 400 genotyped donors, roughly 85% fell in the genetic ancestry cluster associated with self-reported Caucasian donors. To study patterns of TCR occurrence, a later analysis re-analyzed previously published TCR beta repertoires from more than 550 donors and added high-resolution HLA genotyping. A separate validation cohort of more than 100 different subjects was used in addition to the roughly 720-subject first cohort. The T cell repertoires of several hundred subjects were profiled by immunosequencing and related to cytomegalovirus serostatus. An earlier analysis of some 600 of the donors applied high-throughput TCR beta sequencing to assess whether each TCR beta V gene segment acted as functional or pseudogenic. The aim of the study was to test whether cataloging public T cell receptors could identify signatures of past pathogen exposure. Donor age, sex, ethnicity and CMV serostatus were compiled together with the repertoire data. A later genetic analysis used genome-wide SNP genotypes for about 65% of the roughly 670 donors, treating that subset as a discovery cohort. Roughly five DR-DQ haplotypes were handled as single units for association and clustering, since linkage in the cohort was strong. Every repertoire in the discovery cohort had been generated on one and the same sequencing platform. To predict cytomegalovirus infection status, the study brought together high-throughput TCR immunosequencing, statistical association of individual TCRs with disease status, and machine learning. In the later analysis, no new phenotypic data were used to find candidate immune exposures; instead, reliance was placed on TCR beta sequences and their occurrence across donors. Approximately 330 gigabases of sequencing data and around 80 million unique TCR sequences made up an early release that covered approximately 650 HLA-typed donors.

Results the study describes overall, beyond this receptor: In vitro tests confirmed that a few of the cytomegalovirus-associated TCR beta chains recognize cytomegalovirus antigens. HLA typing was unavailable for some donors at each locus, so association tests used only the typed subset. This cohort had only TCR beta chains sequenced, and the lack of alpha or paired-chain data limited which features could be detected. When HLA alleles, especially DR and DQ, strongly co-occurred, TCR associations were difficult to assign to individual alleles. In a later analysis, HLA-associated TCR beta chains were found to be more clonally expanded and to have lower generation probabilities than equally common non-associated chains. Immune exposure information for the cohort was limited to CMV serostatus. Some IMGT-functional V segments, including TRBV6-2 and TRBV6-3, could not be told apart with the 87-base-pair reads, so those segments were excluded. A group of highly shared sequence variants was considered likely to be a technical artifact of the sequencing pipeline. The study listed 170 or so TCR beta chains as associated with cytomegalovirus. Compared with the 666-donor mean, donors in an Asian-associated ancestry cluster had fewer N-insertions in productive TCRs, according to a later genetic analysis. The earlier analysis of a few hundred of the donors excluded about 16 rarely observed V segments, including chromosome 9 orphons, because counts were too low. A later analysis found that most CMV-associated TCR beta chains appeared HLA-restricted, with HLA associations seemingly driven largely by CMV exposure. A later analysis associated 16,951 TCR beta sequences with specific HLA alleles at a false discovery rate of 0.05. A further reported finding was that TCR beta sequences accurately predicted the HLA-A and HLA-B alleles for most subjects in the first cohort. Roughly uniform sequencing depth across donors was assumed in presence/absence analyses, although this assumption may not hold. Most TCR sequences were observed very rarely across donors, whereas some public TCRs were present in many individuals. Several of the top co-occurrence clusters appeared to be linked to parvovirus B19, influenza, CMV and Epstein-Barr virus, according to a later analysis. The authors suggested that the approach could potentially be extended to other disease states and immunological phenotypes. The classifier was reported to diagnose cytomegalovirus status with high specificity and sensitivity in both the original and validation cohorts. In an earlier analysis of over 550 of the donors, most TCR beta V segments were observed in productive rearrangements about 87% or about 30% of the time, broadly matching IMGT annotations. According to a later analysis, TCR association rates differed among HLA loci, with DRB1 alleles showing the most associated TCRs and HLA-C alleles showing the fewest. Correlated functional status among segregating V segments might reflect linkage disequilibrium, but an unknown experimental factor could not be ruled out. In a later genetic analysis, a missense DCLRE1C variant was associated with V-gene and J-gene trimming of TCR beta chains, and the association was replicated in an independent cohort.

Receptors were amplified or captured by the immunoSEQ multiplex PCR assay. For the multiplex PCR, a mixture combining 60 forward primers for TCR Vbeta segments and 13 reverse primers for TCR Jbeta segments was used. Amplification of the CDR3 region of rearranged TCR beta genes was performed with a multiplex PCR assay on genomic DNA. Amplified TCR beta libraries were sequenced as 87-base-pair reads on the Illumina HiSeq System. In the source study's methods: A later analysis tallied around 82 million unique TCR beta chains across the 700 or so repertoires, and approximately 11 million of those chains were shared by two or more donors. To remove PCR and sequencing errors, raw reads were error-corrected and collapsed into unique sequences using a nearest-neighbor algorithm that merged closely related sequences. V, D and J gene segments were assigned by aligning CDR3 sequences to IMGT reference sequences. Each retained sequence needed at least a six-nucleotide match to both a V gene segment and a J gene segment. Rearrangements were called productive when the CDR3 lacked stop codons and stayed in frame with V and J; all others were non-productive. CDR3 was defined by IMGT convention, running from the second conserved V-encoded cysteine to the conserved J-encoded phenylalanine. Sequences without an unambiguous match to a single V gene segment were excluded from the earlier analysis of about 630 of the donors. In an earlier analysis of more than 500 of the donors, a V segment was called functional when productive rearrangements were above 56.7%, and segregating when the standard deviation between donors exceeded 5%. A statistical classification framework was built to diagnose cytomegalovirus status from the catalog of TCR beta chain sequences. In a later analysis, V and J genes were assigned by comparing TCR nucleotide sequences against IMGT/GENE-DB human TR gene sequences. A later analysis assigned CDR3 sequences and most-parsimonious VDJ recombination scenarios with the TCRdist pipeline. In a later analysis, each TCR beta chain was defined by its CDR3 amino acid sequence together with its V-gene family, and reads lacking a unique V-gene family were excluded. A later analysis removed 450 to 600 highly shared, low-generation-probability nucleotide sequences to deal with suspected cross-contamination and a sequencing artifact. In a later analysis, a clonal expansion index for each public chain was calculated from normalized within-repertoire ranks of inferred template counts. In a later analysis, generation probabilities were computed using a VDJ recombination model fitted to out-of-frame rearrangements, and the results were checked against IGoR. In a later analysis, hypergeometric tests were used to score TCR-TCR, TCR-HLA and TCR-CMV co-occurrence, with a repertoire-size bias correction applied to TCR pairs. A later analysis estimated false discovery rates by permuting HLA or CMV assignments 20 times. In a later analysis, co-occurring TCRs were grouped using DBSCAN, with TCRdist sequence similarity added in when clustering inside HLA-allele-positive subsets. Co-occurrence clustering excluded repertoires with fewer than 30,000 or more than 120,000 public chains, plus five with anomalous nucleotide sharing. TCRdb stores this immuneACCESS table with in-frame sequences only. Part of the clones is absent; in the studies checked, under half of the shortfall reflects unresolved V genes, and no reason is known for the rest. The V and J calls and the clone size are those of that table, but D and trimming were determined from the DNA. The sample records around 120,000 clones, roughly 83% of which are singletons. Around 1.3% of the sample comes from the top ten.

Notes on this clone: Its recognized antigen is unknown. Base qualities are not provided; no much larger clone lies one nucleotide away.

The cohort comprised around 700 healthy bone marrow donors. At the time of sampling, all cohort members were nominally healthy, though unrecorded immune exposures were likely present. The donor tested CMV seronegative, placing the donor among the 350 to 400 seronegative members of the cohort. A peripheral blood sample was provided by each donor, and peripheral blood mononuclear cells were used for TCR beta sequencing. Genomic DNA extraction from the blood cell samples was performed with the Qiagen DNeasy Blood Extraction Kit. Trimming costs V 5 bases and J 5 bases, and their ends lie 18 bases apart. The CDR3 numbers 15 residues from cysteine through phenylalanine. Only CDR3 DNA remains: 45 bases, in frame from the first base. CDR1 and CDR2, per the germline V gene (reference sequence), are SEHNR and FQNEAQ.

The sequence was collected from a girl aged 2-10 years in good health and CMV-seronegative. This chain is built from TRBV7-9 and TRBJ2-5; a tentative D match to TRBD2 spans 5 bases. Sequenced input: PBMCs. The sequence in DNA is TGTGCCAGCAGCGCGGGTCGGCGGGTCGGGGAGACCCAGTACTTC. This translates into CASSAGRRVGETQYF.